Presented here are 26 T cell receptor beta chains from one specimen sequenced in a study of CD8 T cells in Susac syndrome. With random hexamers, reverse transcription was performed on 0.5 to 1 ug of RNA. Each CDR3 protein is one row after TCRdb ran MiXCR on the immunoSEQ multiplex PCR reads. The repertoire holds 180,000 or so distinct CDR3 sequences, with 85% to 95% as singletons. The specimen sequenced was CD4+ T cells from PBMCs. The source is a human donor in good health.

The chain couples TRBV20-1 to TRBJ2-2; 11 bases map to TRBD1. This CDR3 spans 15 amino acids. The trim removed 5 bases at V and 5 bases at J, leaving 7 bases unmatched. Germline V gives CDR1 DFQATT, CDR2 SNEGSKA (reference sequence). The chain's CDR3 is CSASPGQGVTGELFF. CDR3 DNA: TGCAGTGCTTCGCCGGGACAGGGGGTAACCGGGGAGCTGTTTTTT.

The chain employs TRBV29-1 and TRBJ2-5; D remains ambiguous. Germline loops: CDR1 SQVTM, CDR2 ANQGSEA. The CDR3 covers 10 residues. V was pared by 7 bases and J by 3 bases, with 6 bases between. The CDR3: CSALEETQYF. In DNA form, the CDR3 reads TGCAGCGCTCTGGAAGAGACCCAGTACTTC.

This clonotype was seen a few times. This rearrangement joins TRBV6-5 to TRBJ2-7, with D perhaps being TRBD1 or TRBD2 (5 bases each). The CDR3 runs to 13 residues. Germline V gene lookup returns CDR1 MNHEY and CDR2 SVGAGI. The germline V and J ends were trimmed by 2 bases and 7 bases, with 12 bases remaining between them. CDR3 DNA sequence: TGTGCCAGCAGTTACGGGACCCAGCGAGAGCAGTACTTC. Its translation: CASSYGTQREQYF.

The chain couples TRBV12-3 or TRBV12-4 to TRBJ2-1, with D possibly being TRBD1 or TRBD2 (6 bases each). Between the trimmed V and J ends, which lost 4 bases and 6 bases, there was a span of 13 bases. There are 14 residues in the CDR3. CDR3 loop: CASSSEGVINEQFF. CDR3 bases: TGTGCCAGCAGTTCGGAGGGGGTCATCAATGAGCAGTTCTTC.

This clonotype was seen only once. The rearrangement joins TRBV20-1 to TRBJ2-1; D is undetermined. In germline, CDR1 is DFQATT, CDR2 SNEGSKA (reference sequence). V was shortened by 5 bases and J by 0 bases, with 11 bases between the two germline ends. The CDR3 is 14 amino acids. The DNA of the CDR3 is TGCAGTGCTGTCGTTTTCGGCTCCTACAATGAGCAGTTCTTC. Protein sequence: CSAVVFGSYNEQFF.

Concerning this clonotype: One end of the junction does not line up with germline, which may come from a read error. The chain has TRBV5-6 and TRBJ2-7; D gene unclear. The germline V gene has CDR1 SGHDT and CDR2 YYEEEE. CDR3 length: 12 residues. The CDR3 is CASSPAMGQLIF. DNA of the CDR3: TGTGCCAGCAGCCCAGCTATGGGTCAGCTCATCTTC.

J is TRBJ2-3 and V is TRBV5-1; perhaps TRBD2 as D (6 bases). Deletions cut 0 bases from V and 0 bases from J, with 11 bases between. Germline loops: CDR1 SGHRS, CDR2 YFSETQ. This CDR3 is 16 amino acids long. CDR3 DNA: TGCGCCAGCAGCTTGGAAGGAGGGTCTAGCACAGATACGCAGTATTTT. The encoded protein is CASSLEGGSSTDTQYF. Full variable domain (remainder filled in from reference TRBV5-1 and TRBJ2-3): KAGVTQTPRYLIKTRGQQVTLSCSPISGHRSVSWYQQTPGQGLQFLFEYFSETQRNKGNFPGRFSGRQFSNSRSEMNVSTLELGDSALYLCASSLEGGSSTDTQYFGPGTRLTVL.

The count of this clonotype is one. V usage is TRBV5-1 and J usage is TRBJ1-5; possible D gene TRBD1, 6 bases. Germline lookup yields CDR1 SGHRS and CDR2 YFSETQ. CDR3 length: 13 amino acids. V lost 5 bases and J lost 7, with 13 bases in between. The CDR3, as DNA: TGCGCCAGCAGTCCTACAGGGAGACAGCCCCAGCATTTT. The encoded protein is CASSPTGRQPQHF.

This chain connects TRBV4-3 to TRBJ2-6; D is ambiguous. The germline V gene has CDR1 LGHNA and CDR2 YSLEER. V gave up 1 base and J gave up 0 bases, with 7 bases separating them. The CDR3 is 16 amino acids. The CDR3, as DNA: TGCGCCAGCAGCCAAGGGCAGAACTCTGGGGCCAACGTCCTGACTTTC. Translation gives CASSQGQNSGANVLTF.

V is TRBV10-3 and J is TRBJ1-2, with TRBD1 identical over 8 bases. The CDR3 runs to 14 residues. Germline trimming cut 10 bases from V and 6 bases from J; bases unmatched to any gene: 13. The germline gives CDR1 ENHRY, CDR2 SYGVKD. CDR3 in amino acids: CASRRDRKEDGYTF. As DNA, the CDR3 is TGTGCCAGTCGCCGGGACAGGAAAGAAGATGGCTACACCTTC.

The CDR3 DNA reads as TGTGCCAGCACCAATTCCTACGAGCAGTACGTC. Translating it yields CASTNSYEQYV. The chain has TRBV28 and TRBJ2-7; D not certain. Germline V lookup: CDR1 MDHEN, CDR2 SYDVKM. This CDR3 region has 11 residues. V lost 7 bases, J lost 1 base, and 5 bases lay in between.

The rearrangement links TRBV28 to TRBJ2-6; D remains unclear. The germline gives CDR1 MDHEN, CDR2 SYDVKM. The CDR3 spans 17 residues. Trimming pared 5 bases from V and 0 bases from J, leaving 14 bases between. The CDR3, as DNA: TGTGCCAGCAGTGTGCCGGGCCGCCGCTCTGGGGCCAACGTCCTGACTTTC. This encodes CASSVPGRRSGANVLTF.

The chain joins TRBV29-1 to TRBJ2-3; TRBD2 might be the D (6 bases). The CDR3 sequence is 12 residues long. Germline CDR1 reads SQVTM; CDR2 reads ANQGSEA. Trimming left V 3 bases short and J 5 bases short, with 9 bases between. Here the CDR3 reads CSVDGGRDTQYF. DNA for the CDR3: TGCAGCGTTGATGGGGGGAGAGATACGCAGTATTTT.

The chain is built from TRBV29-1 and TRBJ1-1; no firm D call. V lost 0 bases, J lost 1 base, and 6 bases lay in between. Per germline, CDR1 SQVTM and CDR2 ANQGSEA. The CDR3 loop spans 13 amino acids. The DNA of the CDR3 is TGCAGCGTTGAAGAGGCTCGGAACACTGAAGCTTTCTTT. Translation: CSVEEARNTEAFF.

The J gene is TRBJ2-5, the V gene TRBV3-1; the D gene is possibly TRBD2 (5 bases). The CDR3 consists of 13 residues. Per germline, CDR1 LGHDT and CDR2 YNNKEL (reference sequence). Deletions cut 3 bases from V and 7 bases from J, with 12 bases between. The CDR3 nucleotides read TGTGCCAGCAGCCACCCGACCCGGGGGACCCAGTACTTC. Translation: CASSHPTRGTQYF.

The gene calls are TRBV29-1 and TRBJ2-1; 9 bases match TRBD2. From germline, CDR1 is SQVTM and CDR2 ANQGSEA. The CDR3 is made up of 14 amino acids. Germline trimming cut 7 bases from V and 7 bases from J; bases unmatched to any gene: 11. The CDR3 bases are TGCAGCGGACAGTTAGCGGGAGTAGAAAATGAGCAGTTCTTC. Its translation: CSGQLAGVENEQFF.

The V call is TRBV7-9, the J call TRBJ2-1, with TRBD2 identical over 7 bases. V shed 3 bases and J 9 bases; nucleotides not matched to a gene: 8. The CDR3 spans 14 residues. The germline V gene encodes CDR1 SEHNR and CDR2 FQNEAQ (reference sequence). The DNA of the CDR3 is TGTGCCAGCAGCTTGGCGGGAGAAATCGGTGAGCAGTTCTTC. This sequence encodes CASSLAGEIGEQFF.

This chain connects TRBV9 to TRBJ2-5; a possible D gene is TRBD2 (6 bases). Germline CDR1 reads SGDLS; CDR2 reads YYNGEE. The V end was cut by 2 bases, the J end by 3 bases, with 14 bases between. This CDR3 is 15 amino acids long. In DNA form, the CDR3 reads TGTGCCAGCAGCGTCGGTCGGGGGAGAGAAGAGACCCAGTACTTC. Translation gives CASSVGRGREETQYF.

The chain uses TRBV6-5 and TRBJ2-2; TRBD1 matches at 9 bases. The germline CDR1 and CDR2 sequences are MNHEY and SVGAGI. The V segment lost 0 bases and the J segment 3 bases; nucleotides outside the gene matches: 5. The CDR3 spans 17 residues. DNA for the CDR3: TGTGCCAGCAGTTACTCGATGGGACAGGGACACACCGGGGAGCTGTTTTTT. As protein: CASSYSMGQGHTGELFF.

V and J are TRBV15 and TRBJ2-1; D unclear. V was shortened by 4 bases and J by 8 bases, with 9 bases between the two germline ends. This CDR3 has 12 amino acids. Germline V gives CDR1 LNHNV, CDR2 YYDKDF (reference sequence). In DNA form, the CDR3 reads TGTGCCACCAGCAAACTGAACGATGAGCAGTTCTTC. Protein: CATSKLNDEQFF.

The chain recombines TRBV5-4 with TRBJ2-3, with D perhaps matching TRBD1 or TRBD2 (5 bases each). This CDR3 contains 16 residues. CDR1 is SGHNT and CDR2 is YYREEE in the germline V gene (reference sequence). V was trimmed by 4 bases and J by 6 bases, leaving 21 bases between them. CDR3 DNA: TGTGCCAGCAGCCGAACCACGGGACCGAGCTTTGATACGCAGTATTTT. Translating gives CASSRTTGPSFDTQYF.

The chain has TRBV29-1 and TRBJ1-5; D gene unclear. The length of the CDR3 is 13 residues. Germline CDR1 SQVTM, CDR2 ANQGSEA. V dropped 1 base and J dropped 6 bases, with 10 bases sitting between them. The CDR3 is CSVEGVLGQPQHF. The CDR3 region has the DNA TGCAGCGTTGAAGGGGTTCTTGGTCAGCCCCAGCATTTT.

CDR3 sequence reads: CASSQATGGNQPQHF. DNA for the CDR3: TGTGCCAGCAGCCAAGCGACGGGGGGGAATCAGCCCCAGCATTTT. The V call is TRBV3-1, the J call TRBJ1-5, with D perhaps TRBD1 (5 bases). This CDR3 is built from 15 residues. Germline V CDR1 and CDR2: LGHDT, YNNKEL (reference sequence). Trimming pared 1 base from V and 4 bases from J, leaving 11 bases between.

The chain combines TRBV9 with TRBJ1-5; 7 bases match TRBD1. V lost 3 bases to trimming and J lost 5 bases; unmatched junction nucleotides: 5. The CDR3 runs to 14 residues. Per the germline V gene, CDR1 is SGDLS and CDR2 is YYNGEE. The CDR3 sequence: CASSDGTADQPQHF. As DNA, the CDR3 is TGTGCCAGCAGCGACGGGACAGCCGATCAGCCCCAGCATTTT.

This sequence joins TRBV7-2 and TRBJ2-7; no clear D gene. This CDR3 is built from 13 residues. Per the germline V gene, CDR1 is SGHTA and CDR2 is FQGNSA. Trimming took off 2 bases at V and 5 bases at J, with 10 bases between the two ends. CDR3 coding DNA: TGTGCCAGCAGCTTAACTCGGCGGAACGAGCAGTACTTC. Its translation: CASSLTRRNEQYF.

CDR3 protein: CASNRLNEQFF. CDR3 DNA: TGTGCCAGTAATCGGCTAAATGAGCAGTTCTTC. The V gene is TRBV19, the J gene TRBJ2-1; D remains ambiguous. CDR3 length: 11 amino acids. Trimming stripped 7 bases from V and 7 bases from J, with 8 bases between. Germline-derived CDR1 and CDR2 are LNHDA and SQIVND (reference sequence).